What follows are 27 T cell receptor beta chains derived from one specimen sequenced in a study of cytomegalovirus exposure and HLA in healthy donors (dated by TCRdb to about 2017). The method behind the library was the immunoSEQ multiplex PCR assay. For the multiplex PCR, a mixture combining 60 forward primers for TCR Vbeta segments and 13 reverse primers for TCR Jbeta segments was used. In TCRdb, the immuneACCESS table is reduced to in-frame sequences with V and J assigned. These tables do not hold every clone; where another copy was compared, an unresolved V gene accounts for under half, and the others remain unexplained. This sample has 60,000 to 85,000 clones in its table, and 78% of those were observed once. In total, the top ten clones hold around 1.5% of the sample. Specimen: PBMCs. The source is a man aged 35 to 55 in good health and CMV-seronegative.

The rearrangement joins TRBV9 to TRBJ2-7; TRBD1 aligns across 8 bases. This CDR3 comprises 15 residues. The ends lost 4 bases at V and 4 bases at J; junction bases unmatched: 10. CDR1 is SGDLS, CDR2 YYNGEE, per germline. CDR3 residues: CASSRSTDRGYEQYF. Here the CDR3 DNA reads TGTGCCAGCAGCCGATCAACCGACAGGGGATACGAGCAGTACTTC.

The chain joins TRBV11-2 to TRBJ2-3, with D tentatively TRBD2 (5 bases). This CDR3 has 13 residues. In germline, CDR1 is SGHAT, CDR2 FQNNGV. V was shortened by 1 base and J by 4 bases, with 6 bases between the two germline ends. This chain's CDR3 is CASSLAGADTQYF. The CDR3 DNA is TGTGCCAGCAGCTTAGCCGGGGCAGATACGCAGTATTTT.

The gene calls are TRBV27 and TRBJ1-1; D unclear. This CDR3 region has 14 residues. The V and J ends lost 3 bases and 5 bases respectively, with 13 bases between them. CDR1 and CDR2 (germline): MNHEY, SMNVEV (reference sequence). The CDR3 coding sequence is TGTGCCAGCAGTTTTGGCCTAGAAGGAACTGAAGCTTTCTTT. Translated, it gives CASSFGLEGTEAFF.

This chain links TRBV5-4 with TRBJ2-3; possibly TRBD2 for D (6 bases). The CDR3 is 15 amino acids. The germline CDR1 and CDR2 sequences are SGHNT and YYREEE (reference sequence). Trimming took off 2 bases at V and 4 bases at J, with 14 bases between the two ends. The CDR3 DNA sequence: TGTGCCAGCAGCTTTGGCGGGACTCACTCAGATACGCAGTATTTT. Its protein product is CASSFGGTHSDTQYF.

The J gene is TRBJ1-6, the V gene TRBV5-6, with 8 bases matching TRBD1. CDR1 and CDR2 from the germline V gene are SGHDT and YYEEEE. Trimming cost V 4 bases and J 2 bases; bases outside gene matches: 2. The CDR3 consists of 15 residues. This CDR3 reads CASSQGATYNSPLHF. The CDR3 DNA reads TGTGCCAGCAGCCAGGGGGCGACCTATAATTCACCCCTCCACTTT.

The V call is TRBV6-1, the J call TRBJ1-6; maybe TRBD1 (6 bases). CDR3 size: 18 residues. Germline V gene lookup returns CDR1 MNHNS and CDR2 SASEGT. The V and J ends lost 3 bases and 0 bases respectively, with 15 bases between them. The CDR3 DNA sequence: TGTGCCAGCAGTGACGAACAGGGAAGGAGCTCCTATAATTCACCCCTCCACTTT. The encoded protein is CASSDEQGRSSYNSPLHF.

As DNA, the CDR3 is TGCGCCAGCAGCTTGGCCGGGGCAACTAATGAAAAACTGTTTTTT. Protein: CASSLAGATNEKLFF. The chain joins TRBV5-1 to TRBJ1-4; D call uncertain. Trimming pared 0 bases from V and 0 bases from J, leaving 6 bases between. This CDR3 has 15 residues. The germline V gene encodes CDR1 SGHRS and CDR2 YFSETQ.

The rearrangement uses TRBV6-1 and TRBJ1-4; TRBD1 aligns across 9 bases. There are 15 residues in the CDR3. V shed 4 bases and J 4 bases; nucleotides not matched to a gene: 4. Germline V lookup: CDR1 MNHNS, CDR2 SASEGT. CDR3 sequence: CASSVRQGVNEKLFF. The CDR3 DNA sequence: TGTGCCAGCAGTGTACGACAGGGGGTTAATGAAAAACTGTTTTTT.

The V call is TRBV30, the J call TRBJ1-6; possible D gene TRBD1, 6 bases. Germline V gives CDR1 GTSNPN, CDR2 SVGIG (reference sequence). The CDR3 covers 15 residues. V shed 0 bases and J shed 6 bases, with 12 bases lying between them. CDR3 amino acids: CAWSVLTGSNSPLHF. Written as DNA, the CDR3 is TGTGCCTGGAGTGTACTCACAGGGTCTAATTCACCCCTCCACTTT.

V and J are TRBV4-1 and TRBJ1-4; TRBD1 agrees at 7 bases. The ends lost 0 bases at V and 6 bases at J; junction bases unmatched: 16. The CDR3 runs 19 residues. Germline assignment: CDR1 MGHRA and CDR2 YSYEKL. The CDR3 sequence is CASSQDLPGQSSRHEKLFF. The CDR3 coding sequence is TGCGCCAGCAGCCAAGATCTGCCGGGACAGTCAAGTAGGCATGAAAAACTGTTTTTT.

This chain uses TRBV7-3 with TRBJ2-6; D is perhaps TRBD1 (6 bases). CDR3 length equals 14 residues. Trimming removed 5 bases at V and 3 bases at J, with 8 bases between. Germline values: CDR1 SGHTA, CDR2 FQGTGA. The CDR3 here is CASSRGIGANVLTF. As DNA, the CDR3 is TGTGCCAGCAGCAGGGGGATTGGGGCCAACGTCCTGACTTTC.

The rearrangement joins TRBV30 to TRBJ1-5; TRBD1 aligns across 11 bases. The trim removed 3 bases at V and 5 bases at J, leaving 0 bases unmatched. Germline V gene sequence: CDR1 GTSNPN, CDR2 SVGIG (reference sequence). The CDR3 is made up of 13 amino acids. The CDR3 DNA follows: TGTGCCTGGAGGGACAGGGGGCATCAGCCCCAGCATTTT. Translating gives CAWRDRGHQPQHF.

The chain uses TRBV5-1 and TRBJ2-1; weak D call: TRBD1 (6 bases). Germline CDR1 and CDR2: SGHRS and YFSETQ. V was clipped by 4 bases and J by 10 bases, with 15 bases between them. The CDR3 is 13 residues long. DNA for the CDR3: TGCGCCAGCAGCGCCCGGGACACCGGAGAGCAGTTCTTC. Translated, it gives CASSARDTGEQFF.

This clone was detected once. The V and J genes are TRBV4-1 and TRBJ1-4; D gene uncertain. Germline V gene data show CDR1 as MGHRA and CDR2 as YSYEKL. This CDR3 spans 14 amino acids. V gave up 6 bases and J gave up 5 bases, with 13 bases separating them. Here the CDR3 DNA reads TGCGCCAGCAGGGGTATAGCACTAAATGAAAAACTGTTTTTT. Translating it yields CASRGIALNEKLFF.

The V and J genes are TRBV18 and TRBJ1-1; D remains unclear. The CDR3 consists of 16 residues. V lost 3 bases and J 5 bases, leaving 19 bases between the germline ends. Germline V gene lookup returns CDR1 KGHSH and CDR2 LQKENI. This chain's CDR3 is CASSPRTPSRGTEAFF. Here the CDR3 DNA reads TGTGCCAGCTCACCCCGGACTCCCAGCCGCGGGACTGAAGCTTTCTTT.

The chain links TRBV6-6 to TRBJ1-2; D possibly corresponds to TRBD1 (5 bases). Trimming cost V 5 bases and J 7 bases, with 14 bases left between them. Germline CDR1 reads MNHNY; CDR2 reads SVGAGI (reference sequence). This CDR3 has 13 residues. The DNA for the CDR3 is TGTGCCAGCAGTCCCCGGGGGGTGGGTGGCTACACCTTC. Its protein is CASSPRGVGGYTF.

A word on this clone: The junction departs from germline at one end; a sequencing error may be responsible. This sequence joins TRBV10-1 and TRBJ2-3; 8 nucleotides align to TRBD1. The CDR3 consists of 13 residues. Per germline, CDR1 WNHNN and CDR2 SYGVQD (reference sequence). The CDR3 coding sequence is TGCGCCAGCAGCGAGTCAAGACAGGGGAGAGAGTATTTT. Its translation is CASSESRQGREYF.

The chain employs TRBV19 and TRBJ2-2; a possible D gene is TRBD1 (6 bases). Germline lookup yields CDR1 LNHDA and CDR2 SQIVND (reference sequence). Between the trimmed V and J ends, which lost 6 bases and 1 base, there was a span of 12 bases. The CDR3 length is 15 residues. Here the CDR3 reads CASRLGRGNTGELFF. In nucleotides, the CDR3 is TGTGCCAGTAGACTCGGCAGGGGGAACACCGGGGAGCTGTTTTTT.

In its sample, this clone was seen a few times. The gene calls are TRBV6-5 and TRBJ2-7; 8 nucleotides line up with TRBD1. The CDR3 contains 15 residues. After removal of 2 bases from V and 2 bases from J, the junction contained 5 bases not matched to a gene. Germline V lookup: CDR1 MNHEY, CDR2 SVGAGI. DNA for the CDR3: TGTGCCAGCAGTTACATGGCGGGACAGGCCTACGAGCAGTACTTC. Amino acid sequence: CASSYMAGQAYEQYF.

This clone occurred a few times. The V call is TRBV4-1, the J call TRBJ1-3; 10 bases are shared with TRBD1. The CDR3 consists of 16 residues. CDR1 and CDR2 from the germline V gene are MGHRA and YSYEKL. The V and J ends lost 4 bases and 4 bases, in that order; junction bases with no gene match: 7. The CDR3 bases are TGCGCCAGCAGCCCGCAGGGACAGGGGAAGGGAAACACCATATATTTT. Its protein is CASSPQGQGKGNTIYF.

This clone was recorded only once. The rearrangement joins TRBV5-1 to TRBJ2-3; TRBD2 matches at 7 bases. The germline CDR1 and CDR2 sequences are SGHRS and YFSETQ. The CDR3 is made up of 16 amino acids. The junction had 9 bases not matched to a gene; V was cut back by 4 bases and J by 1 base. CDR3 in DNA: TGCGCCAGCAGCAAAAGACTAGCACTTCGCACAGATACGCAGTATTTT. This encodes CASSKRLALRTDTQYF.

There are a few counts of this clone. The rearrangement joins TRBV6-1 to TRBJ2-5, with D possibly being TRBD2 (6 bases). This CDR3 region has 14 residues. The germline V and J ends were trimmed by 7 bases and 2 bases, with 14 bases remaining between them. Germline V gene lookup returns CDR1 MNHNS and CDR2 SASEGT. CDR3 coding DNA: TGTGCCAGCATGACCGCGGGGACTCAAGAGACCCAGTACTTC. This codes for CASMTAGTQETQYF.

This chain uses TRBV5-4 with TRBJ2-2, with TRBD2 identical over 8 bases. The CDR3 length is 16 residues. Germline CDR1 and CDR2: SGHNT and YYREEE (reference sequence). V was pared by 1 base and J by 5 bases, with 7 bases of the junction left unmatched. CDR3 in DNA: TGTGCCAGCAGCTTGCGAACTAGCGGTTCTACCGGGGAGCTGTTTTTT. Its translation is CASSLRTSGSTGELFF. Complete variable domain (other parts from reference TRBV5-4 and TRBJ2-2): ETGVTQSPTHLIKTRGQQVTLRCSSQSGHNTVSWYQQALGQGPQFIFQYYREEENGRGNFPPRFSGLQFPNYSSELNVNALELDDSALYLCASSLRTSGSTGELFFGEGSRLTVL.

In nucleotides, the CDR3 is TGTGCCAGCAGGCTTGGACTAGCGGGAACTCGCGAGCAGTACTTC. Translating it yields CASRLGLAGTREQYF. The V call is TRBV11-2, the J call TRBJ2-7; 12 bases agree with TRBD2. V lost 6 bases and J lost 6; bases outside the gene matches: 9. Germline-derived CDR1 and CDR2 are SGHAT and FQNNGV. The CDR3 consists of 15 residues.

CDR3 loop: CASSLSAGWGYNEQFF. Here the CDR3 DNA reads TGCGCCAGCAGCCTCTCAGCGGGATGGGGCTACAATGAGCAGTTCTTC. The chain recombines TRBV5-1 with TRBJ2-1; 7 bases fit TRBD2. This CDR3 comprises 16 residues. Germline V gives CDR1 SGHRS, CDR2 YFSETQ. V shed 4 bases and J 3 bases; nucleotides not matched to a gene: 10.

The chain carries TRBV6-1 and TRBJ2-7; D uncertain. The CDR3 has 11 residues. V gave up 7 bases and J gave up 2 bases, with 6 bases separating them. Germline assignment: CDR1 MNHNS and CDR2 SASEGT. CDR3 sequence (DNA): TGTGCCAGCATAACTGCCTACGAGCAGTACTTC. Translating gives CASITAYEQYF.

There are a few counts of this clone. This rearrangement joins TRBV7-2 to TRBJ2-5; possible D gene TRBD2, 6 bases. The J call may be in error: the DNA end matches TRBJ2-7 better. Germline V gene lookup returns CDR1 SGHTA and CDR2 FQGNSA. CDR3 length: 14 amino acids. The CDR3 sequence is CASSTWDSGYEQYF. The CDR3 DNA reads as TGTGCCAGCAGCACATGGGACTCTGGGTACGAGCAGTACTTC.